This is a list of T cell receptor beta chains from one sample in a study of T cell repertoires in cytomegalovirus infection. TCRdb called the reads again in MiXCR, with one record for every CDR3 protein. The sample consists of about 320,000 distinct CDR3 sequences, more than 9% of them appearing once. Sequenced sample: PBMCs. The receptor source for this set is a human donor in good health (CMV status not recorded). Some clones in this sample may be carry-over from other donors' samples. Both conserved end residues are part of each CDR3. D genes are given only for firm matches. Clone size is shown for a subset of rows, as once, few, many or a class of expanded clone.

V: TRBV6-8
D: .
size: .
J: TRBJ2-7
CDR3: CASSYQSRHYEQYF
DNA: TGTGCCAGCAGTTACCAGTCCCGTCACTACGAGCAGTACTTC

V: TRBV4-2
D: .
size: few
J: TRBJ2-7
CDR3: CASEINGRRTYEQYF
DNA: TGTGCCAGCGAAATAAACGGCCGGAGGACCTACGAGCAGTACTTC

V: TRBV6-5
D: .
size: .
J: TRBJ2-5
CDR3: CASSYFGGPVGETQYF
DNA: TGTGCCAGCAGTTACTTTGGGGGGCCGGTGGGAGAGACCCAGTACTTC

V: TRBV6-4
D: .
size: .
J: TRBJ2-1
CDR3: CASSDGHRRQFF
DNA: TGTGCCAGCAGTGACGGCCACCGTCGGCAGTTCTTC

V: TRBV7-2
D: .
size: many
J: TRBJ2-3
CDR3: CASSLVVRGADTQYF
DNA: TGTGCCAGCAGCTTAGTGGTCCGGGGGGCGGATACGCAGTATTTT

V: TRBV7-9
D: TRBD2
size: .
J: TRBJ2-7
CDR3: CASSRRREGPEQYF
DNA: TGTGCCAGCAGCCGCCGACGGGAGGGCCCCGAGCAGTACTTC

V: TRBV5-1
D: .
size: few
J: TRBJ2-6
CDR3: CASSPRFSGANVLTF
DNA: TGCGCCAGCTCTCCGCGCTTCTCTGGGGCCAACGTCCTGACTTTC

V: TRBV12-3/TRBV12-4
D: .
size: few
J: TRBJ2-2
CDR3: CASSFPRGVGTGELFF
DNA: TGTGCCAGCAGTTTCCCCAGGGGAGTTGGCACCGGGGAGCTGTTTTTT

V: TRBV7-2
D: .
size: .
J: TRBJ2-2
CDR3: CASSSQRVTGELFF
DNA: TGTGCCAGCAGCTCGCAAAGGGTAACCGGGGAGCTGTTTTTT

V: TRBV6-6
D: .
size: few
J: TRBJ2-7
CDR3: CASSFLASYEQYF
DNA: TGTGCCAGCAGCTTCCTAGCTAGCTACGAGCAGTACTTC

V: TRBV19
D: .
size: many
J: TRBJ2-1
CDR3: CATKGQGYNEQFF
DNA: TGTGCCACCAAAGGGCAGGGCTACAATGAGCAGTTCTTC

V: TRBV7-2
D: .
size: many
J: TRBJ1-4
CDR3: CASSLTVGFGEKLFF
DNA: TGTGCCAGCAGCTTGACCGTCGGGTTTGGTGAAAAACTGTTTTTT

V: TRBV5-5
D: .
size: few
J: TRBJ1-4
CDR3: CASSLVGIGEKLFF
DNA: TGTGCCAGCAGCTTGGTAGGGATTGGCGAAAAACTGTTTTTT

V: TRBV5-4
D: .
size: many
J: TRBJ1-1
CDR3: CASSHNRDVTEAFF
DNA: TGTGCCAGCAGCCATAACAGGGATGTCACTGAAGCTTTCTTT

V: TRBV25-1
D: .
size: .
J: TRBJ2-4
CDR3: CASSEPAGIQYF
DNA: TGTGCCAGCAGCGAACCTGCGGGGATTCAGTACTTC

V: TRBV7-8
D: TRBD1
size: many
J: TRBJ1-3
CDR3: CASSLLKGGQGAAGNTIYF
DNA: TGTGCCAGCAGCTTATTGAAGGGGGGACAGGGGGCCGCTGGAAACACCATATATTTT

V: TRBV2
D: .
size: .
J: TRBJ2-1
CDR3: CASNGAVSYNEQFF
DNA: TGTGCCAGCAACGGCGCGGTCTCCTACAATGAGCAGTTCTTC

V: TRBV20-1
D: .
size: few
J: TRBJ2-7
CDR3: CSAISSPYEQYF
DNA: TGCAGTGCTATAAGCTCTCCCTACGAGCAGTACTTC

V: TRBV7-6
D: .
size: many
J: TRBJ2-3
CDR3: CASSWSGATDTQYF
DNA: TGTGCCAGCAGCTGGTCGGGAGCCACAGATACGCAGTATTTT

V: TRBV4-1
D: TRBD2
size: .
J: TRBJ2-3
CDR3: CASSPTSGTPSDTQYF
DNA: TGCGCCAGCAGCCCGACTAGCGGGACCCCCTCAGATACGCAGTATTTT

V: TRBV12-3/TRBV12-4
D: TRBD1
size: many
J: TRBJ1-6
CDR3: CASSLSGTGRSPLHF
DNA: TGTGCCAGCAGTTTGTCCGGGACAGGCCGATCACCCCTCCACTTT

V: TRBV7-2
D: .
size: many
J: TRBJ1-2
CDR3: CASSPPGRGSIYGYTF
DNA: TGTGCCAGCAGCCCGCCGGGAAGGGGTTCCATCTATGGCTACACCTTC

V: TRBV6-1
D: TRBD2
size: many
J: TRBJ2-5
CDR3: CASSEGGLALLETQYF
DNA: TGTGCCAGCAGTGAAGGGGGACTAGCATTGTTAGAGACCCAGTACTTC

V: TRBV9
D: TRBD2
size: few
J: TRBJ2-7
CDR3: CASSVEASGYNEQYF
DNA: TGTGCCAGCAGCGTAGAGGCTAGCGGGTACAACGAGCAGTACTTC

V: TRBV7-6
D: .
size: many
J: TRBJ2-5
CDR3: CASSPGTYQETQYF
DNA: TGTGCCAGCAGCCCGGGGACATACCAAGAGACCCAGTACTTC

V: TRBV20-1
D: .
size: few
J: TRBJ1-6
CDR3: CSARDTRDHSYNSPLHF
DNA: TGCAGTGCTAGAGATACAAGGGATCACTCCTATAATTCACCCCTCCACTTT